This TCR beta chain came from a study of cytomegalovirus exposure and HLA in healthy donors (TCRdb year 2017). Regarding the study in general: According to an earlier analysis of a few hundred of the donors, about 180 million T cells yielded over 100 million unique TCR beta sequences and less than 300 Gb of sequence data. The number of typed donors differed by locus: roughly 629-630 for A, B, C, DRB1 and DQB1; 500 to 550 for DQA1; 606 for DPA1; and about 470 for DPB1. A later analysis re-examined previously published TCR beta repertoires from more than 650 donors and added high-resolution HLA genotyping to investigate patterns of TCR occurrence. Among the roughly 430 genotyped donors, about 83% belonged to the genetic ancestry cluster associated with self-reported Caucasian donors. Roughly 5 DR-DQ haplotypes were treated as single units for association and clustering because of strong linkage in the cohort. Donor age, sex, ethnicity and CMV serostatus were compiled together with the repertoire data. HLA typing included class I and class II loci at four-digit resolution. A later genetic analysis took genome-wide SNP genotypes for about 65% of the 666 donors and used that subset as a discovery cohort. Rather than using new phenotypic data, the later analysis identified candidate immune exposures from TCR beta sequences and from how often those sequences occurred across donors. Among over 350 genotyped donors of the cohort, an average of about 240,000 unique TCR beta nucleotide sequences were sequenced per donor, around a sixth of them non-productive. High-throughput TCR immunosequencing, statistical association of individual TCRs with disease status, and machine learning were combined to predict cytomegalovirus infection status. An earlier analysis of fewer than 700 of the donors applied high-throughput TCR beta sequencing to assess whether each TCR beta V gene segment acted as functional or pseudogenic. The study used immunosequencing to profile the T cell repertoires of approximately 690 subjects and linked those repertoires to cytomegalovirus serostatus. Every repertoire in the discovery cohort had been generated on one and the same sequencing platform. Roughly 290 gigabases of sequencing data and about 92 million unique TCR sequences made up an early release that covered approximately 650 HLA-typed donors. The study was designed to test whether signatures of past pathogen exposure could be identified by cataloging public T cell receptors. In addition to the first cohort of 666 subjects, a separate validation cohort of approximately 110 different subjects was used. Broad study findings and their caveats: Across donors, most TCR sequences were observed very rarely, whereas some public TCRs were present in many individuals. Because counts were too low, seventeen rarely observed V segments, including chromosome 9 orphons, were excluded from the earlier analysis of 500 to 700 of the donors. Specific HLA alleles were associated with 15,000 to 20,000 TCR beta sequences at a false discovery rate of 0.05 in a later analysis. A few of the identified cytomegalovirus-associated TCR beta chains were confirmed in vitro to be specific for cytomegalovirus antigens. In this cohort, only TCR beta chains were sequenced, and detectable features were limited by the absence of alpha or paired-chain data. The authors suggested that the approach could potentially be generalized to other disease states and immunological phenotypes. According to a later analysis, TCR association rates differed among HLA loci, with DRB1 alleles showing the most associated TCRs and HLA-C alleles showing the fewest. When HLA alleles, especially DR and DQ, strongly co-occurred, TCR associations were difficult to assign to individual alleles. V-gene and J-gene trimming of TCR beta chains was associated with a missense DCLRE1C variant in a later genetic analysis, and the association was replicated in an independent cohort. Because some donors lacked HLA typing at each locus, the association tests relied only on the typed subset. A cluster of highly shared sequence variants was judged likely to represent a technical artifact of the sequencing pipeline. A total of fewer than 200 TCR beta chains were listed by the study as associated with cytomegalovirus. Correlated functional status among segregating V segments might reflect linkage disequilibrium, but an unknown experimental factor could not be ruled out. The only immune exposure information available for the cohort was CMV serostatus. In a later genetic analysis, fewer N-insertions in productive TCRs were reported among donors in an Asian-associated ancestry cluster than the roughly 670-donor mean. In a later analysis, several top co-occurrence clusters were reported to appear linked to parvovirus B19, influenza, CMV and Epstein-Barr virus. Compared with equally common non-associated chains, HLA-associated TCR beta chains in a later analysis were more clonally expanded and had lower generation probabilities. Roughly uniform sequencing depth across donors was assumed in presence/absence analyses, although this assumption may not hold. A later analysis found that most CMV-associated TCR beta chains appeared HLA-restricted, with HLA associations seemingly driven largely by CMV exposure. In an earlier analysis of roughly 500 of the donors, most TCR beta V segments appeared in productive rearrangements about 87% or about 30% of the time, broadly matching IMGT annotations. The 87-base-pair reads could not distinguish some IMGT-functional V segments, including TRBV6-2 and TRBV6-3, so those segments were excluded. Cytomegalovirus status was reported to be diagnosed by the classifier with high specificity and sensitivity in both the original and validation cohorts. A further reported finding was that TCR beta sequences accurately predicted the HLA-A and HLA-B alleles for most subjects in the first cohort.

Receptors were amplified or captured by the immunoSEQ multiplex PCR assay. The multiplex PCR relied on a mix of 60 forward primers for TCR Vbeta segments and 13 reverse primers for TCR Jbeta segments. Amplification of the CDR3 region of rearranged TCR beta genes was performed with a multiplex PCR assay on genomic DNA. On the Illumina HiSeq System, the amplified TCR beta libraries were sequenced as 87-base-pair reads. In the source study's methods: In a later analysis, tens of millions of unique TCR beta chains were counted across the 650 to 700 repertoires, and around 10 million of these chains were shared by at least two donors. To remove PCR and sequencing errors, raw reads were error-corrected and collapsed into unique sequences using a nearest-neighbor algorithm that merged closely related sequences. CDR3 sequences were aligned to IMGT reference sequences to assign V, D and J gene segments. For a sequence to be retained, a match of at least six nucleotides was required to both a V gene segment and a J gene segment. A rearrangement counted as productive if the CDR3 had no stop codons and remained in frame with V and J, and every other rearrangement counted as non-productive. Following IMGT convention, CDR3 was defined as the stretch from the second conserved V-encoded cysteine to the conserved J-encoded phenylalanine. The earlier analysis of some 540 of the donors excluded any sequence lacking an unambiguous match to a single V gene segment. An earlier analysis of a few hundred of the donors called V segments functional above 56.7% productive rearrangements and segregating when the between-donor standard deviation exceeded 5%. A statistical classification framework was developed to diagnose cytomegalovirus status using the catalog of TCR beta chain sequences. A later analysis assigned V and J genes by comparing TCR nucleotide sequences with IMGT/GENE-DB human TR gene sequences. Using the TCRdist pipeline, a later analysis assigned CDR3 sequences along with most-parsimonious VDJ recombination scenarios. In a later analysis, each TCR beta chain was defined by its CDR3 amino acid sequence together with its V-gene family, and reads without a unique V-gene family were excluded. As a way to deal with suspected cross-contamination and a sequencing artifact, a later analysis dropped under 600 nucleotide sequences that were highly shared and had low generation probability. A later analysis calculated a clonal expansion index for each public chain from normalized within-repertoire ranks of inferred template counts. Generation probabilities in a later analysis came from a VDJ recombination model fitted to out-of-frame rearrangements, and those results were checked against IGoR. In a later analysis, TCR-TCR, TCR-HLA and TCR-CMV co-occurrence was scored with hypergeometric tests, and a repertoire-size bias correction was applied to TCR pairs. False discovery rates were estimated in a later analysis by permuting HLA or CMV assignments 20 times. A later analysis grouped co-occurring TCRs with DBSCAN, adding TCRdist sequence similarity when clustering within HLA-allele-positive subsets. For co-occurrence clustering, repertoires with fewer than 30,000 or more than 120,000 public chains were excluded, along with a handful of repertoires with anomalous nucleotide sharing. This immuneACCESS table, as held by TCRdb, lists in-frame sequences with V and J called but not all clones. Of the missing ones, under half trace to an unresolved V gene in checked studies; the others have no known cause. D and trimming were read from the DNA, whereas the V and J calls and clone size are those reported in that table. The sample table lists 80,000 to 100,000 clones, roughly 74% of them with a count of one. 16% of the sample lies in the top ten.

Including cysteine and phenylalanine, the CDR3 has 18 amino acids. Only the CDR3 part of the read is kept: 54 bases, read in frame from the first base. CDR1 is given as LGHNA and CDR2 as YSLEER, both from the germline V gene. For this chain, trimming is 1 base at the V end and 6 bases at the J end, and the number of junction bases without a gene match is 10. Turning to this clone: Its antigen is still unknown. Base-call qualities are not available, and no considerably larger clone is one nucleotide away.

The cohort consisted of 666 healthy bone marrow donors. At the time of sampling, every cohort member was nominally healthy, though immune exposures that went unrecorded were likely present. The donor was CMV seropositive and was included in the group of 289 seropositive cohort members. A peripheral blood sample was provided by each donor, and peripheral blood mononuclear cells were used for TCR beta sequencing. The Qiagen DNeasy Blood Extraction Kit was used to extract genomic DNA from the blood cell samples. This receptor was obtained from a woman aged 18-29 years in good health and CMV-seropositive. Specimen: PBMCs. The sequence joins TRBV4-3 to TRBJ2-1; the central 12 bases match TRBD2. At the DNA level, the sequence is TGCGCCAGCAGCCAAGGACTAGCGGGAGCTTCCGGGGGCAATGAGCAGTTCTTC. The encoded protein is CASSQGLAGASGGNEQFF.